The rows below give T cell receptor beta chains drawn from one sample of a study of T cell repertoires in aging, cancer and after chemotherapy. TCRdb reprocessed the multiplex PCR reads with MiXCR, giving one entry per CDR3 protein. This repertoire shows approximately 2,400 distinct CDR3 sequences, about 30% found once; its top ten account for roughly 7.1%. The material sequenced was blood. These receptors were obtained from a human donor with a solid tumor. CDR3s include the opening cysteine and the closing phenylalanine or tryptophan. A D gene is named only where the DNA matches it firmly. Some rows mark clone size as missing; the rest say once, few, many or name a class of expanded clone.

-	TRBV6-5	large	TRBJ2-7	TGTGCCAGCAGACCCCCAGGGGCGATCTCCTCCGAGCAGTACTTC	CASRPPGAISSEQYF
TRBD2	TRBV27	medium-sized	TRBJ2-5	TGTGCCAGCAGCACCCTGCGGGGGGGGGCGGAGACCCAGTACTTC	CASSTLRGGAETQYF
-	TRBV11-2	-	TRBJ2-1	TGTGTCAGCAGCCTAACTACTAACTACAATGAGCAGTTCTTC	CVSSLTTNYNEQFF
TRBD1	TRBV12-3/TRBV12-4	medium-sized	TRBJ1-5	TGTGCCAGCAGTCCTGACAGGGAAGATCAGCCCCAGCATTTT	CASSPDREDQPQHF
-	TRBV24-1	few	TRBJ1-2	TGTGCCACCAGTGATCGCTCGGGGGGTAACTATGGCTACACCTTC	CATSDRSGGNYGYTF
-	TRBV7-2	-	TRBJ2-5	TGTGCCAGCAGTTATTCCCCCCTACGAAACCAAAAGACCCAGTACTTC	CASSYSPLRNQKTQYF
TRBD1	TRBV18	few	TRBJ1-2	TGTGCCAGCTCACCTACAGGGGCAGCTAACTATGGCTACACCTTC	CASSPTGAANYGYTF
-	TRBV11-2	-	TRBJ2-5	TGTGCCAGCAGCTTAGCCAGGGAACCACGGGAGACCCAGTACTTC	CASSLAREPRETQYF
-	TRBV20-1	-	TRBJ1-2	TGCAGTGCTAGACCCCGGGGGAGAGAGAGCTATGGCTACACCTTC	CSARPRGRESYGYTF
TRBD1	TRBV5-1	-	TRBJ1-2	TGCGCCAGCAGCTGGACAGGAGACGCTAACTATGGCTACACCTTC	CASSWTGDANYGYTF
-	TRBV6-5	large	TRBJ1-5	TGTGCCACCAAGGGCAGCCTCAATCAGCCCCAGCATTTT	CATKGSLNQPQHF
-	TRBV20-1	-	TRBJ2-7	TGCAGTGCTTCCCGGGGTACAAGCTCCTACGAGCAGTACTTC	CSASRGTSSYEQYF
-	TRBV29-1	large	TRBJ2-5	TGCAGCTCCGGTAACCTGTACCAAGAGACCCAGTACTTC	CSSGNLYQETQYF
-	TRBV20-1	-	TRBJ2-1	TGCAGTGCTAGAGATTGGTTGCGGGACGACAATGAGCAGTTCTTC	CSARDWLRDDNEQFF
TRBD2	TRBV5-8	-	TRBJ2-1	TGTGCCAGCAGCTTGGGGCTAGCGGCGGACAATGAGCAGTTCTTC	CASSLGLAADNEQFF
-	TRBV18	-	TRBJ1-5	TGTGCCAGCTTATCACTAATCCGGGACGATAGTTGGGCCCAGCATTTT	CASLSLIRDDSWAQHF
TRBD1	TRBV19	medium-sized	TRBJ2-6	TGTGCCAGTAGTCGACAGGGGGCTGGTGGGGCCAACGTCCTGACTTTC	CASSRQGAGGANVLTF
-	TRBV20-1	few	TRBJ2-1	TGCAGTGCTAGGGACGGGAGTTACCGGTCCAATGAGCAGTTCTTC	CSARDGSYRSNEQFF
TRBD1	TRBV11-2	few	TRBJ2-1	TGTGCCAGCAGCTTCGGACAGGGTGGGGGTGAGCAGTTCTTC	CASSFGQGGGEQFF
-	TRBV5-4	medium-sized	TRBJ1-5	TGTGCCAGCAGCTTGGATGGCACCGATCAGCCCCAGCATTTT	CASSLDGTDQPQHF
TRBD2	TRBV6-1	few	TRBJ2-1	TGTGCCAGCAGTGTTAGCGGGAGTCTCTACAATGAGCAGTTCTTC	CASSVSGSLYNEQFF
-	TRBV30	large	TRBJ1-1	TGTGCCTGGAGTGTACCTCGACGGAACACTGAAGCTTTCTTT	CAWSVPRRNTEAFF
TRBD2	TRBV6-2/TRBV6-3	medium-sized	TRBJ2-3	TGTGCCAGCAGCCAGATCCTCGGGACTAGCGGGAGCTCTGATACGCAGTATTTT	CASSQILGTSGSSDTQYF
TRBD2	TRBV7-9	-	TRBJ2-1	TGTGCCAGCAGCTTAGGGAGCGGGGGGGCTGGGAATGAGCAGTTCTTC	CASSLGSGGAGNEQFF
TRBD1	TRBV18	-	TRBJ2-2	TGTGCCAGCTCGTTGGGACAGGCGAACACCGGGGAGCTGTTTTTT	CASSLGQANTGELFF
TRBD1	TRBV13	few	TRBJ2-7	TGTGCCAGCAGCTGGGGACAGGGGGCTCAGGAGCAGTACTTC	CASSWGQGAQEQYF
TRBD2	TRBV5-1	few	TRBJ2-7	TGCGCCAGCAGCCTAGGGACGGGCGGGAGGACCTACGAGCAGTACTTC	CASSLGTGGRTYEQYF
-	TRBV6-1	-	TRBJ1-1	TGTGCCAGCAGTGAACCCGGACAGTACACTAAAGCTTTCTTT	CASSEPGQYTKAFF
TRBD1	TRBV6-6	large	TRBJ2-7	TGTGCCAGCAGTTGGACAGACAGGGGGACCTACGAGCAGTACTTC	CASSWTDRGTYEQYF
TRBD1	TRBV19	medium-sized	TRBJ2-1	TGTGCCAGTAATGACCAGGGGGCGAGCTCCTACAATGAGCAGTTCTTC	CASNDQGASSYNEQFF
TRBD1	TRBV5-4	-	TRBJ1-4	TGTGCCAGCAGCCCGACAGGGAGTGAAAAACTGTTTTTT	CASSPTGSEKLFF
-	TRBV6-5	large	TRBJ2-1	TGTGCCAGCAGTTACGTTGACGGATACAATGAGCAGTTCTTC	CASSYVDGYNEQFF
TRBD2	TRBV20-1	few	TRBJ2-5	TGCAGTGCTAGGGGACTAGATCAAGAGACCCAGTACTTC	CSARGLDQETQYF
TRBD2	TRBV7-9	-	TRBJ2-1	TGTGCCAGCAGTCCGACTAGCGCCAACTACAATGAGCAGTTCTTC	CASSPTSANYNEQFF
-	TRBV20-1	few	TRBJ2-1	TGCAGTGCTAGGTCAGGGAGCTCCTACAATGAGCAGTTCTTC	CSARSGSSYNEQFF
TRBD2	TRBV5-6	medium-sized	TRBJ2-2	TGTGCCAGCAGAACGACTAGCGGGGGACACACCGGGGAGCTGTTTTTT	CASRTTSGGHTGELFF
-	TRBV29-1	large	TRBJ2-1	TGCAGCGTTGCCGTTTCCTCCTACAATGAGCAGTTCTTC	CSVAVSSYNEQFF
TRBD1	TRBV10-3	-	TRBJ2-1	TGTGCCATCAGTGGGTTCAGCCGACAGGGGGCTCTGAATGAGCAGTTCTTC	CAISGFSRQGALNEQFF
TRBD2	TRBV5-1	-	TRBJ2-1	TGCGCCAGCAGCCGGACTAGCGGGGGGAGCTCCTACAATGAGCAGTTCTTC	CASSRTSGGSSYNEQFF
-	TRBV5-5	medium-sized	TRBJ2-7	TGTGCCAGCAGCTTAGGAAGGGGGTCCTCCTACGAGCAGTACTTC	CASSLGRGSSYEQYF
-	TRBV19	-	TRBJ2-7	TGTGCCAGTAGTATAGCGAATACGAAGTCCTACGAGCAGTACTTC	CASSIANTKSYEQYF
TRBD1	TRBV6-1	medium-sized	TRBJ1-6	TGTGCCAGCAGTCGGACAGGAACGGATTCACCCCTCCACTTT	CASSRTGTDSPLHF
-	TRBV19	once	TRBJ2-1	TGTGCCAGTAGTATCCAGGGGAGCTCCTACAATGATCAGTTCTTC	CASSIQGSSYNDQFF
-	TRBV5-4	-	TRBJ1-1	TGTGCCAGCAGCCCTGGGTGGGTGAACACTGAAGCTTTCTTT	CASSPGWVNTEAFF
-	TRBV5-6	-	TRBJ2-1	TGCGCCAGCAGCTTGAGTAGCGGCTACAATGAGCAGTTCTTC	CASSLSSGYNEQFF
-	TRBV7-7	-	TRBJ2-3	TGTGCTAGCAGCTTTGGGGGGACAGATACGCAGTATTTT	CASSFGGTDTQYF